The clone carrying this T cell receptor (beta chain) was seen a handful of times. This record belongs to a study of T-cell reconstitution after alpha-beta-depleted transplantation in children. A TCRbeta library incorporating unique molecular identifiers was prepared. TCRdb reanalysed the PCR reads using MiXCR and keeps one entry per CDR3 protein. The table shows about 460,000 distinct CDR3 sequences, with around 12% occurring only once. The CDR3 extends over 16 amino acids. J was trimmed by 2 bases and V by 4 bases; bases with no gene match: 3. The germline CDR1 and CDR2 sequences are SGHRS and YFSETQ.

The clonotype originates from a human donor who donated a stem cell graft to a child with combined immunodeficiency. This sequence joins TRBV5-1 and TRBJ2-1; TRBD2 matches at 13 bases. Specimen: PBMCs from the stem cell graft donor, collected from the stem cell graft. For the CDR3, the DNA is TGCGCCAGCAGCCGAGGGACTAGCGGGGCCTACAATGAGCAGTTCTTC. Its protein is CASSRGTSGAYNEQFF. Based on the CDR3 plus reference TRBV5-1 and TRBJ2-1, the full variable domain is KAGVTQTPRYLIKTRGQQVTLSCSPISGHRSVSWYQQTPGQGLQFLFEYFSETQRNKGNFPGRFSGRQFSNSRSEMNVSTLELGDSALYLCASSRGTSGAYNEQFFGPGTRLTVL.